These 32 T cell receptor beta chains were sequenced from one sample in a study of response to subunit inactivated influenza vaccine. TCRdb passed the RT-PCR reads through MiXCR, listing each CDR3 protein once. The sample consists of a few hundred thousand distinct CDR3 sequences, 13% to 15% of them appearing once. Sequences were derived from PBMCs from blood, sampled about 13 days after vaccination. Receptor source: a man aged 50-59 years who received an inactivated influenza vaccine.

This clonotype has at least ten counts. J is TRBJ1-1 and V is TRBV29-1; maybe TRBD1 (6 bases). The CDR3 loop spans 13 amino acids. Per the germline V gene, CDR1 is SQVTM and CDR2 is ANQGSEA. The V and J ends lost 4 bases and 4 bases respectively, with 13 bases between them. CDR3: CSVGPGAGTEAFF. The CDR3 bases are TGCAGCGTTGGCCCAGGGGCCGGCACTGAAGCTTTCTTT.

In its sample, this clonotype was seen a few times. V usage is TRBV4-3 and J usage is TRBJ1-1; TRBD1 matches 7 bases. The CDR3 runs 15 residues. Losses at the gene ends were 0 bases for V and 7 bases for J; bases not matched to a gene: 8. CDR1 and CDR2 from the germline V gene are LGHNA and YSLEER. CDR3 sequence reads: CASSQESGGRVEAFF. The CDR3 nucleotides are TGCGCCAGCAGCCAAGAATCAGGGGGTAGAGTTGAAGCTTTCTTT.

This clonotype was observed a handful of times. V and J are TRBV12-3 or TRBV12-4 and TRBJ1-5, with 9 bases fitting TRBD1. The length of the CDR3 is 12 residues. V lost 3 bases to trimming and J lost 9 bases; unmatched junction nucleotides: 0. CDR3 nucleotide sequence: TGTGCCAGCAGTTTGGACAGGGGGCCCCAGCATTTT. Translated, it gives CASSLDRGPQHF.

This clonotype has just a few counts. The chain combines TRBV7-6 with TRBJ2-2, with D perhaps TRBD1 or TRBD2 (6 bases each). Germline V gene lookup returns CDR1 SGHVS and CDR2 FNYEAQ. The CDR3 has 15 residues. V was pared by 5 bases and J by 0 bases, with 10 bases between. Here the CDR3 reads CASSRGTPNTGELFF. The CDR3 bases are TGTGCCAGCAGCCGCGGGACACCGAACACCGGGGAGCTGTTTTTT.

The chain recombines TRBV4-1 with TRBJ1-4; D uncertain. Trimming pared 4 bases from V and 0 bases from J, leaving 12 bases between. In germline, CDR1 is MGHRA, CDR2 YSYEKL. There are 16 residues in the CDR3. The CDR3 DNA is TGCGCCAGCAGCCGCCAGTCCAGGTCAACTAATGAAAAACTGTTTTTT. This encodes CASSRQSRSTNEKLFF.

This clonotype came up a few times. The CDR3, as DNA: TGTGCCAGCAGCTTAGGGAGACTAGCGGGAGGCGAGCAGTTCTTC. Residues: CASSLGRLAGGEQFF. The J gene is TRBJ2-1, the V gene TRBV7-2; 13 positions agree with TRBD2. The length of the CDR3 is 15 residues. Trimming at V came to 1 base and at J to 10 bases, leaving 4 bases not matched to a gene. Germline V gene data show CDR1 as SGHTA and CDR2 as FQGNSA. Filled out from reference TRBV7-2 and TRBJ2-1, the complete variable domain reads GAGVSQSPSNKVTEKGKDVELRCDPISGHTALYWYRQSLGQGLEFLIYFQGNSAPDKSGLPSDRFSAERTGGSVSTLTIQRTQQEDSAVYLCASSLGRLAGGEQFFGPGTRLTVL.

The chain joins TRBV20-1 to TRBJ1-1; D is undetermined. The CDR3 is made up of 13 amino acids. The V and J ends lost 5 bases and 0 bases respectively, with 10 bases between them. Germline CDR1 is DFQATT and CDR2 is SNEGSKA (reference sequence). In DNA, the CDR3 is TGCAGTGCTCCCTACTCGATGAACACTGAAGCTTTCTTT. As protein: CSAPYSMNTEAFF.

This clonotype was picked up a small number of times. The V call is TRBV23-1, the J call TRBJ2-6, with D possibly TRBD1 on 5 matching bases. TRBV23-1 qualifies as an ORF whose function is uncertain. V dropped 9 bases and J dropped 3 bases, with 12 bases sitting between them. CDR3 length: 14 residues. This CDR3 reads CASGPGCGANVLTF. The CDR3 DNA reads TGCGCCAGTGGACCAGGGTGTGGGGCCAACGTCCTGACTTTC.

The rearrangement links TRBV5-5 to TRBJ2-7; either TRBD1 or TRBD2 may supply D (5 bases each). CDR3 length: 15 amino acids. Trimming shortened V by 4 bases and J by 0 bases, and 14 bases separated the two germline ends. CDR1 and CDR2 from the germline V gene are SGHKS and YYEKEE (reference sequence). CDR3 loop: CASSLGPPTSYEQYF. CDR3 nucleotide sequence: TGTGCCAGCAGCCTGGGACCCCCGACCTCCTACGAGCAGTACTTC.

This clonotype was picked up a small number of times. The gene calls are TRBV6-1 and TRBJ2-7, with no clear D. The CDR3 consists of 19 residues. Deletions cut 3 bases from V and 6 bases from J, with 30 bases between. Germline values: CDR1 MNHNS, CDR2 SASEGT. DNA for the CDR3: TGTGCCAGCAGTGATCCTCGCCCCAGTCTCGGAGCGCCCGGCCTCGAGCAGTACTTC. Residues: CASSDPRPSLGAPGLEQYF.

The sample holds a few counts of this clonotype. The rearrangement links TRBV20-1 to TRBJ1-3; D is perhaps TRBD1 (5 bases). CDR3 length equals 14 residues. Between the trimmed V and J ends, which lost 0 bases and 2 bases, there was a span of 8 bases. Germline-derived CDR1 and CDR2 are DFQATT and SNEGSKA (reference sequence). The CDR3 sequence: CSARESTAGNTIYF. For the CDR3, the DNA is TGCAGTGCTAGAGAATCGACAGCTGGAAACACCATATATTTT.

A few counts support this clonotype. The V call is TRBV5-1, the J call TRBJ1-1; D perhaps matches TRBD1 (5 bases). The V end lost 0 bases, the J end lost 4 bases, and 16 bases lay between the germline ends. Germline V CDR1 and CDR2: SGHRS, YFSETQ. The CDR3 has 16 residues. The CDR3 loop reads CASSLGRGLKSTEAFF. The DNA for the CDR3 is TGCGCCAGCAGCTTGGGACGGGGACTTAAGAGCACTGAAGCTTTCTTT.

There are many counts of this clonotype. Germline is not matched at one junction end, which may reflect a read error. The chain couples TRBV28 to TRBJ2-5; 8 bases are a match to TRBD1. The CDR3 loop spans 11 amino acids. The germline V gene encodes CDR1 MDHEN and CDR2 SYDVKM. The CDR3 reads CASSFQGALGF. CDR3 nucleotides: TGTGCCAGCAGTTTTCAGGGGGCCCTAGGGTTC.

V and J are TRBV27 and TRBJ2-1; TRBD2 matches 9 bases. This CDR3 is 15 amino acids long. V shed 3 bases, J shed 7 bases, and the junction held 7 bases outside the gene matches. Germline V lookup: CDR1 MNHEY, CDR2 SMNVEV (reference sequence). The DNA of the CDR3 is TGTGCCAGCAGTTTTTTTGCGGGGGGGTTAAATGAGCAGTTCTTC. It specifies CASSFFAGGLNEQFF.

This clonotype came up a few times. Here the CDR3 DNA reads TGTGCCAGCAGTCCACGACAGGGGAGGGACTCTGGGGCCAACGTCCTGACTTTC. Amino acid sequence: CASSPRQGRDSGANVLTF. The chain employs TRBV28 and TRBJ2-6, with D possibly matching TRBD1 (8 bases). From germline, CDR1 is MDHEN and CDR2 SYDVKM. The CDR3 runs to 18 residues. V was pared by 5 bases and J by 0 bases, with 17 bases between.

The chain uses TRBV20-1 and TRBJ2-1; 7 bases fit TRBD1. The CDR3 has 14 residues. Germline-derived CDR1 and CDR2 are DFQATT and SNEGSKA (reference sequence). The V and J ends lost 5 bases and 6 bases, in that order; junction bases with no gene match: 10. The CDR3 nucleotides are TGCAGTGCTCAGACAGGGACCGCGCTCAATGAGCAGTTCTTC. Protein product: CSAQTGTALNEQFF.

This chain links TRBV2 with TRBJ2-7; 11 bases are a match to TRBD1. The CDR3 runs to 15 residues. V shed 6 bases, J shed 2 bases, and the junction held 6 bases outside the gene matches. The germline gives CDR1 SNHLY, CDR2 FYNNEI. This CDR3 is CASRAGQGETYEQYF. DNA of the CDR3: TGTGCCAGCAGAGCGGGACAGGGGGAAACCTACGAGCAGTACTTC.

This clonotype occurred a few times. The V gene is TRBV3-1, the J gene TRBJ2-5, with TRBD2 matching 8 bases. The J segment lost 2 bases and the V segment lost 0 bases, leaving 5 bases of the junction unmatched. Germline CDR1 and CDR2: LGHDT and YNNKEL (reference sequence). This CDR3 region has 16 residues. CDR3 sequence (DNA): TGTGCCAGCAGCCAAGATCCAGCGGGAGAGCAAGAGACCCAGTACTTC. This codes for CASSQDPAGEQETQYF.

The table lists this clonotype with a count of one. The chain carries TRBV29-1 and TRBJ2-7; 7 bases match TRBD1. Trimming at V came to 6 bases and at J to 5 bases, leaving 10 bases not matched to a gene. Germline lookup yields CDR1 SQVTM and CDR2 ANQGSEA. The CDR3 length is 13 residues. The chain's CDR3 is CSVAGTVDNEQYF. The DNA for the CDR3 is TGCAGCGTGGCCGGGACAGTGGACAACGAGCAGTACTTC.

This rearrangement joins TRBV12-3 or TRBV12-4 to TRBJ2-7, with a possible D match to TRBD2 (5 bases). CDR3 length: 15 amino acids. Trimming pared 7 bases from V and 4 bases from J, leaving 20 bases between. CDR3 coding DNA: TGTGCCAGCACCGCCCGCCGGGGTCCCCCATACGAGCAGTACTTC. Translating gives CASTARRGPPYEQYF.

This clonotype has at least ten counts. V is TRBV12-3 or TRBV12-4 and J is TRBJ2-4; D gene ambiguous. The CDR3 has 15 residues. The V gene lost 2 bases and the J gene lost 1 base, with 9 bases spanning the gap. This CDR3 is CASSLSLGAKNIQYF. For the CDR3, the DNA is TGTGCCAGCAGTTTAAGTCTTGGGGCCAAAAACATTCAGTACTTC.

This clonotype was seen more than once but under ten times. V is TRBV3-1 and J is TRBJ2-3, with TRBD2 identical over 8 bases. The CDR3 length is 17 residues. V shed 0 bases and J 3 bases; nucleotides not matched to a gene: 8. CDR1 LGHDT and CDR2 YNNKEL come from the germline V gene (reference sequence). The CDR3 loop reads CASSQDSGTRITDTQYF. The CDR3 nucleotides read TGTGCCAGCAGCCAAGACTCCGGGACTAGGATTACAGATACGCAGTATTTT.

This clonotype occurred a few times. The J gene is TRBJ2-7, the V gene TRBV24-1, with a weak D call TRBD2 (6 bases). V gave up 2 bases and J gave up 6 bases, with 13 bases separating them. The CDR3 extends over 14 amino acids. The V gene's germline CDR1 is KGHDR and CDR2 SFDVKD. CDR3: CATSDSGGYSEQYF. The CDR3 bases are TGTGCCACCAGTGATTCCGGGGGTTACTCCGAGCAGTACTTC.

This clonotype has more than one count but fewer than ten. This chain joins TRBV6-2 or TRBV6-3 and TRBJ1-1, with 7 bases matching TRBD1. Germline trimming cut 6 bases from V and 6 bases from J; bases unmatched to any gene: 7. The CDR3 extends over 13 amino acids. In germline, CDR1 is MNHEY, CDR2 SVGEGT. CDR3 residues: CASRTGRGSEAFF. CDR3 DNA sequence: TGTGCCAGCAGGACAGGGAGGGGATCTGAAGCTTTCTTT.

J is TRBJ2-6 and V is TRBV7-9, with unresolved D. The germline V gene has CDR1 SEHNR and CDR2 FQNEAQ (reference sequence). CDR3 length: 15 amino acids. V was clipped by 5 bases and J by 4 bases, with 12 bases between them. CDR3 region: CASSPTTAGANVLTF. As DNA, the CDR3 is TGTGCCAGCAGCCCGACCACGGCCGGGGCCAACGTCCTGACTTTC.

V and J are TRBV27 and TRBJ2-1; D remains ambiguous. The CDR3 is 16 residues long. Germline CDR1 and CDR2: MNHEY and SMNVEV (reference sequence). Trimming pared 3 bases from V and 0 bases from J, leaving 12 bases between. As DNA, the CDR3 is TGTGCCAGCAGTTTTCTCGGCGGCCACTCCTACAATGAGCAGTTCTTC. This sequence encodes CASSFLGGHSYNEQFF.

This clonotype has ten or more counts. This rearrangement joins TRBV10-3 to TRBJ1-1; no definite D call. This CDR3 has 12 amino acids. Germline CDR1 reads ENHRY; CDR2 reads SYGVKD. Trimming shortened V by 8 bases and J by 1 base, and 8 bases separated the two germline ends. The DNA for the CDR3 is TGTGCCATCGGCGGACCGAACACTGAAGCTTTCTTT. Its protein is CAIGGPNTEAFF.

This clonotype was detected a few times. This CDR3 is CRPRRRERTDTQYF. The CDR3 nucleotides read TGCAGACCCCGTAGACGGGAGCGGACAGATACGCAGTATTTT. V is TRBV20-1 and J is TRBJ2-3; D perhaps matches TRBD2 (6 bases). CDR3 length: 14 amino acids. Germline CDR1 and CDR2: DFQATT and SNEGSKA (reference sequence).

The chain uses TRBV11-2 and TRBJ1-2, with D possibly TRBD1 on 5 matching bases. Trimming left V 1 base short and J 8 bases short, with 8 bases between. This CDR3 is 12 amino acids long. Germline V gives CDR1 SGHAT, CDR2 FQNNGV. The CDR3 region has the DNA TGTGCCAGCAGCTTAGGGGACTGGGGCTACACCTTC. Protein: CASSLGDWGYTF.

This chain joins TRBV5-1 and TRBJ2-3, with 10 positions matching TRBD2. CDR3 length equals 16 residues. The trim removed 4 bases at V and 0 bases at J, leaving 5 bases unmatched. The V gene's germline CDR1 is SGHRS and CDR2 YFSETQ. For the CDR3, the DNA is TGCGCCAGCAGCCAAGGACTAGCGGATAGCACAGATACGCAGTATTTT. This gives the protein CASSQGLADSTDTQYF.

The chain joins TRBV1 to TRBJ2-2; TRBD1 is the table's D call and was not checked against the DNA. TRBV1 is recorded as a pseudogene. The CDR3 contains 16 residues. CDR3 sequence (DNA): TGCCAGCAGCCAAGGGGGACAGGGCCGAACACCGGGGAGCTGTTTTTT. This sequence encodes CQQPRGTGPNTGELFF.

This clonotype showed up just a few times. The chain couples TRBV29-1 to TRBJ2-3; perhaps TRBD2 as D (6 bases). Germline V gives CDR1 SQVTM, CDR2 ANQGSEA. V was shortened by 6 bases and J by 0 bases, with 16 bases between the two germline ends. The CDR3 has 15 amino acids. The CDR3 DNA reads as TGCAGCGTAAGAGGGACTCTAACTAGCACAGATACGCAGTATTTT. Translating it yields CSVRGTLTSTDTQYF.